Below are 23 T cell receptor beta chains sequenced from a single sample in a study of blood T cell repertoires in COVID-19. Method: immunoSEQ multiplex PCR; TCRdb's copy keeps in-frame clones and lacks some. The sample lists 200,000 to 250,000 clones, over 80% occurring once. The sequencing input was PBMCs or T cells enriched from blood (not recorded which). All receptors derive from a young woman who had recovered from COVID-19.

This clone was detected once. This sequence joins TRBV3-1 (or the pseudogene TRBV3-2) and TRBJ1-1; D gene uncertain. Trimming left V 4 bases short and J 2 bases short, with 11 bases between. Germline V gene data show CDR1 as LGHDT and CDR2 as YNNKEL (reference sequence). The CDR3 is 14 amino acids. Here the CDR3 DNA reads TGTGCCAGCAGCCCCTATAGCTCCAACACTGAAGCTTTCTTT. It specifies CASSPYSSNTEAFF.

J is TRBJ1-2 and V is TRBV19; D might be TRBD1 (5 bases). CDR3 length: 15 amino acids. CDR1 and CDR2 from the germline V gene are LNHDA and SQIVND (reference sequence). The V gene lost 3 bases and the J gene lost 4 bases, with 15 bases spanning the gap. The CDR3 sequence: CASSIGAISSYGYTF. DNA of the CDR3: TGTGCCAGTAGTATTGGGGCCATCTCGTCCTATGGCTACACCTTC. Variable domain in full (rest from reference TRBV19 and TRBJ1-2): DGGITQSPKYLFRKEGQNVTLSCEQNLNHDAMYWYRQDPGQGLRLIYYSQIVNDFQKGDIAEGYSVSREKKESFPLTVTSAQKNPTAFYLCASSIGAISSYGYTFGSGTRLTVV.

This chain connects TRBV2 to TRBJ1-5; TRBD1 aligns across 7 bases. Germline trimming cut 5 bases from V and 3 bases from J; bases unmatched to any gene: 4. Per the germline V gene, CDR1 is SNHLY and CDR2 is FYNNEI. The length of the CDR3 is 14 residues. The CDR3 region is CASSPTGINQPQHF. CDR3 DNA sequence: TGTGCCAGCAGTCCGACAGGGATCAATCAGCCCCAGCATTTT. The full variable domain, rest sourced from reference TRBV2 and TRBJ1-5, is EPEVTQTPSHQVTQMGQEVILRCVPISNHLYFYWYRQILGQKVEFLVSFYNNEISEKSEIFDDQFSVERPDGSNFTLKIRSTKLEDSAMYFCASSPTGINQPQHFGDGTRLSIL.

This chain joins TRBV28 and TRBJ2-1, with D perhaps TRBD2 (7 bases). V lost 11 bases and J lost 5, with 13 bases in between. Germline loops: CDR1 MDHEN, CDR2 SYDVKM. This CDR3 has 12 residues. The CDR3 DNA follows: TGTGCCGGGGGCGGGAGAGACAATGAGCAGTTCTTC. Translation: CAGGGRDNEQFF.

The rearrangement joins TRBV7-2 to TRBJ1-5; 7 nucleotides line up with TRBD1. Germline CDR1 and CDR2: SGHTA and FQGNSA. Trimming at V came to 5 bases and at J to 7 bases, leaving 8 bases not matched to a gene. The CDR3 is 14 amino acids. As DNA, the CDR3 is TGTGCCAGCAGCCCCCGACAGGGTCGACAGCCCCAGCATTTT. Its protein product is CASSPRQGRQPQHF.

The gene calls are TRBV2 and TRBJ2-3, with 7 bases matching TRBD1. From germline, CDR1 is SNHLY and CDR2 FYNNEI. The ends lost 7 bases at V and 3 bases at J; junction bases unmatched: 7. This CDR3 spans 14 amino acids. The CDR3 sequence is CASKQRGQTDTQYF. The DNA of the CDR3 is TGTGCCAGCAAGCAGAGGGGGCAAACAGATACGCAGTATTTT.

The rearrangement links TRBV5-4 to TRBJ1-4; 7 nucleotides agree with TRBD1. V lost 4 bases to trimming and J lost 5 bases; unmatched junction nucleotides: 14. The CDR3 is 17 amino acids. Germline V CDR1 and CDR2: SGHNT, YYREEE (reference sequence). This CDR3 is CASSGSRAGTVNEKLFF. In DNA form, the CDR3 reads TGTGCCAGCAGCGGAAGCCGTGCCGGGACAGTAAATGAAAAACTGTTTTTT. The full variable domain, its missing parts supplied by reference TRBV5-4 and TRBJ1-4, is ETGVTQSPTHLIKTRGQQVTLRCSSQSGHNTVSWYQQALGQGPQFIFQYYREEENGRGNFPPRFSGLQFPNYSSELNVNALELDDSALYLCASSGSRAGTVNEKLFFGSGTQLSVL.

Comment on this clone: Different DNA sequences within this sample yield the same CDR3. This rearrangement joins TRBV11-3 to TRBJ1-1; TRBD1 might be the D (5 bases). The V and J ends lost 0 bases and 6 bases respectively, with 8 bases between them. The CDR3 is 13 residues long. Germline lookup yields CDR1 SGHNT and CDR2 YENEEA. CDR3 sequence: CASSLEGASEAFF. The CDR3 coding sequence is TGTGCCAGCAGCTTAGAAGGGGCTTCTGAAGCTTTCTTT.

This clone appeared a single time. V is TRBV7-6 and J is TRBJ2-6, with D possibly matching TRBD2 (6 bases). Germline loops: CDR1 SGHVS, CDR2 FNYEAQ. The CDR3 is made up of 18 amino acids. V lost 4 bases and J lost 3, with 19 bases in between. The CDR3 sequence: CASSSHPGRGSGANVLTF. The CDR3, as DNA: TGTGCCAGCAGCTCTCATCCAGGGCGGGGTAGTGGGGCCAACGTCCTGACTTTC.

This sequence joins TRBV7-9 and TRBJ1-2; no definite D call. Germline assignment: CDR1 SEHNR and CDR2 FQNEAQ (reference sequence). CDR3 length equals 12 residues. Trimming cost V 2 bases and J 3 bases, with 4 bases left between them. The CDR3 reads CASSLLDYGYTF. The DNA for the CDR3 is TGTGCCAGCAGCTTACTCGACTATGGCTACACCTTC. Supplemented by reference TRBV7-9 and TRBJ1-2, the full variable domain reads DTGVSQNPRHKITKRGQNVTFRCDPISEHNRLYWYRQTLGQGPEFLTYFQNEAQLEKSRLLSDRFSAERPKGSFSTLEIQRTEQGDSAMYLCASSLLDYGYTFGSGTRLTVV.

This clone was seen only a few times. The V call is TRBV28, the J call TRBJ1-2; 9 bases line up with TRBD1. This CDR3 is built from 14 residues. Losses at the gene ends were 5 bases for V and 8 bases for J; bases not matched to a gene: 9. The germline V gene encodes CDR1 MDHEN and CDR2 SYDVKM. The CDR3 protein is CASSTYPGTGGYTF. The CDR3 nucleotides are TGTGCCAGCAGTACATACCCTGGGACAGGGGGCTACACCTTC.

The chain combines TRBV18 with TRBJ1-2, with D hard to call. The germline gives CDR1 KGHSH, CDR2 LQKENI. The CDR3 length is 15 residues. V lost 3 bases and J 0 bases, leaving 11 bases between the germline ends. The CDR3, as DNA: TGTGCCAGCTCACCTGGAGCATCGACTAACTATGGCTACACCTTC. This gives the protein CASSPGASTNYGYTF.

CDR3 DNA sequence: TGTGCCAGCAGCCAAGGAGGTGGAAACACCATATATTTT. Its protein is CASSQGGGNTIYF. The chain couples TRBV3-1 (or the pseudogene TRBV3-2) to TRBJ1-3; D gene unclear. The CDR3 is 13 amino acids. Germline CDR1 and CDR2: LGHDT and YNNKEL (reference sequence). V lost 1 base, J lost 3 bases, and 4 bases lay in between.

V usage is TRBV9 and J usage is TRBJ2-1, with D unclear. The germline V gene encodes CDR1 SGDLS and CDR2 YYNGEE. The CDR3 runs 13 residues. Trimming shortened V by 4 bases and J by 2 bases, and 7 bases separated the two germline ends. In DNA, the CDR3 is TGTGCCAGCAGCTTACAAGCCTACAATGAGCAGTTCTTC. Amino acid sequence: CASSLQAYNEQFF.

The chain combines TRBV11-3 with TRBJ2-1; possibly TRBD1 for D (7 bases). CDR1 SGHNT and CDR2 YENEEA come from the germline V gene. The CDR3 extends over 16 amino acids. V lost 3 bases and J lost 8, with 20 bases in between. The CDR3 coding sequence is TGTGCCAGCAGCTTTCGCGGGACAGCCCTGGCGGATGAGCAGTTCTTC. Protein: CASSFRGTALADEQFF.

The chain carries TRBV7-9 and TRBJ2-7, with 9 nucleotides matching TRBD1. The CDR3 loop spans 14 amino acids. V lost 4 bases and J lost 5; bases outside the gene matches: 6. CDR1 and CDR2 from the germline V gene are SEHNR and FQNEAQ (reference sequence). The CDR3 loop is CASSSPGQGHEQYF. CDR3 nucleotide sequence: TGTGCCAGCAGCTCCCCGGGACAGGGCCACGAGCAGTACTTC.

In this sample, this clone turned up a few times. This chain connects TRBV11-2 to TRBJ1-2, with D unresolved. The CDR3 is 15 amino acids. Germline CDR1 is SGHAT and CDR2 is FQNNGV. The ends were cut back, 5 bases at V and 0 bases at J, with 13 bases in the middle. The CDR3 DNA reads as TGTGCCAGCAGCACTAGAAAGGAAGCTAACTATGGCTACACCTTC. As protein: CASSTRKEANYGYTF.

This chain links TRBV10-3 with TRBJ2-1, with 7 bases aligning to TRBD2. With V trimmed by 2 bases and J by 12 bases, 1 base remained unmatched. The CDR3 contains 11 residues. Germline CDR1 reads ENHRY; CDR2 reads SYGVKD. The CDR3 sequence is CAISEVAGQFF. The CDR3 region has the DNA TGTGCCATCAGTGAGGTAGCGGGGCAGTTCTTC.

V is TRBV7-9 and J is TRBJ2-7; D is possibly TRBD2 (5 bases). The germline V gene has CDR1 SEHNR and CDR2 FQNEAQ (reference sequence). The CDR3 extends over 13 amino acids. Deletions cut 3 bases from V and 5 bases from J, with 11 bases between. The CDR3 sequence is CASSFRGSDEQYF. Written as DNA, the CDR3 is TGTGCCAGCAGCTTCCGGGGAAGCGACGAGCAGTACTTC.

V gene TRBV27 combines with J gene TRBJ2-3; a weak D match, TRBD1 (6 bases). The germline V gene encodes CDR1 MNHEY and CDR2 SMNVEV (reference sequence). The CDR3 extends over 14 amino acids. Trimming shortened V by 2 bases and J by 2 bases, and 8 bases separated the two germline ends. The CDR3 sequence: CASSLRQATDTQYF. The CDR3 DNA reads as TGTGCCAGCAGTTTAAGACAGGCCACAGATACGCAGTATTTT.

J is TRBJ2-2 and V is TRBV20-1; D is unresolved. Germline CDR1 reads DFQATT; CDR2 reads SNEGSKA (reference sequence). V lost 3 bases to trimming and J lost 4 bases, with 9 bases between them. The CDR3 loop spans 13 amino acids. CDR3 nucleotide sequence: TGCAGTGCTAGTGGGCAGTCCACCGGGGAGCTGTTTTTT. Translating it yields CSASGQSTGELFF.

CDR3 loop: CASSVKRPGEQYF. CDR3 nucleotide sequence: TGTGCCAGTAGTGTTAAAAGGCCGGGCGAGCAGTACTTC. V and J are TRBV19 and TRBJ2-7; D is unresolved. Germline V gene data show CDR1 as LNHDA and CDR2 as SQIVND (reference sequence). CDR3 length: 13 amino acids. Trimming shortened V by 5 bases and J by 6 bases, and 14 bases separated the two germline ends.

This rearrangement joins TRBV7-2 to TRBJ1-5; 8 nucleotides align to TRBD1. In germline, CDR1 is SGHTA, CDR2 FQGNSA. CDR3 length: 15 residues. Trimming at V came to 2 bases and at J to 3 bases, leaving 3 bases not matched to a gene. CDR3 in amino acids: CASSLSGGHNQPQHF. The CDR3, as DNA: TGTGCCAGCAGCTTATCAGGGGGCCACAATCAGCCCCAGCATTTT.